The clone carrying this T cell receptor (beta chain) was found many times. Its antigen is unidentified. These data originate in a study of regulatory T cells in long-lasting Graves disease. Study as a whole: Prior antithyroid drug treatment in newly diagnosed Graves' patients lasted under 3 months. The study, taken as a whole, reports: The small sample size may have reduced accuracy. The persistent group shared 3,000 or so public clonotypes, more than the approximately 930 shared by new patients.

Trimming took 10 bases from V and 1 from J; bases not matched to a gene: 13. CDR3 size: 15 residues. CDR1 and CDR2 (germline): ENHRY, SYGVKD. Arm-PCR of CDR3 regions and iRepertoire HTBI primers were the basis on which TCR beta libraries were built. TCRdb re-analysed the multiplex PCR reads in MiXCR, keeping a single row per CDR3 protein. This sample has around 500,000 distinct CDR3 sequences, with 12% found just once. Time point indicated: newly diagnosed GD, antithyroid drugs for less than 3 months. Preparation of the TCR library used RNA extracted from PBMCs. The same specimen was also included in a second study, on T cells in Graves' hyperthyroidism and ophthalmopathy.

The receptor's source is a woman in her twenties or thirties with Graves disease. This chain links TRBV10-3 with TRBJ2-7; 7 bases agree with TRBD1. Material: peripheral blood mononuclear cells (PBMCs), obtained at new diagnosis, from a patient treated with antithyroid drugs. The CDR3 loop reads CATLSTTGPSYEQYF. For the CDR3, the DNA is TGTGCCACCCTGAGTACGACAGGGCCTTCCTACGAGCAGTACTTC.